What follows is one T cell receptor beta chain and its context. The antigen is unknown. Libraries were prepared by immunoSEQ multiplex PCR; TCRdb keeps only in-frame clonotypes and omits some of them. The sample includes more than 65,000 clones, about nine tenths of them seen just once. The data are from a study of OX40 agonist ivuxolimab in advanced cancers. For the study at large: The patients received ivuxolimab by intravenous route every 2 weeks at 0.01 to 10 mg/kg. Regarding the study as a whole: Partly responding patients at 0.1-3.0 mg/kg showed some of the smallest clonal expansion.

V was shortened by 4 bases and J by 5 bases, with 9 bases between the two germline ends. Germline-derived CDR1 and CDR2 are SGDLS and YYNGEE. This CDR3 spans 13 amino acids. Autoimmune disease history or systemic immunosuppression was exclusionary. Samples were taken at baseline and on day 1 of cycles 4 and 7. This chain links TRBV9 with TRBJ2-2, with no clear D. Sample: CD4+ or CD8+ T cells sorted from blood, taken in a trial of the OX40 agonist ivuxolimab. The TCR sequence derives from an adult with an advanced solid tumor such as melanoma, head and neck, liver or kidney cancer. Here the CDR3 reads CASSNPYTGELFF. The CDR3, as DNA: TGTGCCAGCAGCAATCCTTATACCGGGGAGCTGTTTTTT.